Sequencing of this T cell receptor beta chain was carried out in a study of OX40 agonist ivuxolimab in advanced cancers. Background on the study: The dose of intravenous ivuxolimab that patients received every 2 weeks ranged from 0.01 to 10 mg/kg. Findings of the study overall: Low levels of normalized T-cell clonal expansion also appeared in some nonresponders. At doses 0.1 to 3.0 mg/kg, CD4+ and CD8+ clones expanded.

Systemic immunosuppression or autoimmune disease history was grounds to exclude patients. The protocol was immunoSEQ multiplex PCR, while the TCRdb copy is restricted to in-frame clones and leaves out a portion. Among 65,000 to 95,000 clones listed, roughly nine tenths were seen once. Trimming at V came to 5 bases and at J to 2 bases, leaving 6 bases not matched to a gene. The CDR3 runs to 15 residues. Per germline, CDR1 KGHSH and CDR2 LQKENI. Comment on this clone: The antigen is unknown.

The clonotype comes from an adult with an advanced solid tumor such as melanoma, head and neck, liver or kidney cancer. The material sequenced was CD4+ or CD8+ T cells sorted from blood, taken in a trial of the OX40 agonist ivuxolimab. This chain joins TRBV18 and TRBJ1-5; TRBD1 matches at 7 bases. The CDR3 here is CASSGDRVRNQPQHF. In nucleotides, the CDR3 is TGTGCCAGCTCAGGAGACAGGGTCCGCAATCAGCCCCAGCATTTT.